The next 22 T cell receptor beta chains were all read from a single sample in a study of control samples from healthy donors and cancer patients. The repertoire was sequenced with immunoSEQ multiplex PCR; TCRdb's copy has only in-frame clones and lacks some. The sample lists about 100,000 clones, over 80% occurring once. Sequenced input: blood. The receptors originated from a man younger than 40 in good health.

V gene TRBV25-1 combines with J gene TRBJ1-2, with TRBD1 matching 12 bases. The CDR3 consists of 18 residues. The J segment lost 4 bases and the V segment lost 3 bases, leaving 12 bases of the junction unmatched. CDR1 MGHDK and CDR2 SYGVNS come from the germline V gene. The CDR3 DNA follows: TGTGCCAGCAGTGAGTCTGTCGGGACAGGGGGCTCTGGCTATGGCTACACCTTC. Its translation: CASSESVGTGGSGYGYTF.

The chain uses TRBV11-2 and TRBJ1-6; D unclear. The V gene lost 4 bases and the J gene lost 5 bases, with 9 bases spanning the gap. The CDR3 has 14 residues. Looked up from germline, CDR1 is SGHAT and CDR2 is FQNNGV. In DNA form, the CDR3 reads TGTGCCAGCAGCTATAAGGGTAATAATTCACCCCTCCACTTT. Residues: CASSYKGNNSPLHF. Full variable domain (outside the CDR3, taken from reference TRBV11-2 and TRBJ1-6): EAGVAQSPRYKIIEKRQSVAFWCNPISGHATLYWYQQILGQGPKLLIQFQNNGVVDDSQLPKDRFSAERLKGVDSTLKIQPAKLEDSAVYLCASSYKGNNSPLHFGNGTRLTVT.

A single count supports this clone. This chain links TRBV7-9 with TRBJ1-6, with D possibly being TRBD1 (6 bases). Germline values: CDR1 SEHNR, CDR2 FQNEAQ (reference sequence). This CDR3 contains 14 residues. V was shortened by 5 bases and J by 3 bases, with 8 bases between the two germline ends. The CDR3 loop is CASSPDSYNSPLHF. The DNA for the CDR3 is TGTGCCAGCAGCCCGGACAGCTATAATTCACCCCTCCACTTT.

The gene calls are TRBV19 and TRBJ2-1; the match to TRBD2 covers 13 bases. This CDR3 region has 17 residues. Germline assignment: CDR1 LNHDA and CDR2 SQIVND (reference sequence). Trimming at V came to 4 bases and at J to 2 bases, leaving 5 bases not matched to a gene. The CDR3: CASSRFGTSGTYNEQFF. CDR3 nucleotide sequence: TGTGCCAGTAGTAGATTTGGGACTAGCGGGACCTACAATGAGCAGTTCTTC.

The V and J genes are TRBV11-3 and TRBJ2-1; weak D call: TRBD2 (5 bases). Looked up from germline, CDR1 is SGHNT and CDR2 is YENEEA. V shed 3 bases and J shed 7 bases, with 16 bases lying between them. The CDR3 has 15 amino acids. CDR3 DNA sequence: TGTGCCAGCAGCTTTGATCGGGATCTTCAGAATGAGCAGTTCTTC. Amino acids: CASSFDRDLQNEQFF.

The chain joins TRBV5-1 to TRBJ1-1; D gene ambiguous. Per the germline V gene, CDR1 is SGHRS and CDR2 is YFSETQ. V lost 2 bases to trimming and J lost 5 bases, with 10 bases between them. This CDR3 is 13 amino acids long. CDR3 sequence (DNA): TGCGCCAGCAGCTTACGAGCGAGTACTGAAGCTTTCTTT. This codes for CASSLRASTEAFF.

The chain is built from TRBV5-8 and TRBJ2-6; no definite D call. The CDR3 consists of 18 residues. From germline, CDR1 is SGHTS and CDR2 YDEGEE. V shed 4 bases and J shed 2 bases, with 19 bases lying between them. CDR3 sequence: CASSHGSIRPTGANVLTF. The CDR3 DNA follows: TGTGCCAGCAGCCATGGATCCATCCGGCCCACTGGGGCCAACGTCCTGACTTTC.

V and J are TRBV6-5 and TRBJ1-2, with 7 bases matching TRBD1. The J segment lost 7 bases and the V segment lost 8 bases, leaving 10 bases of the junction unmatched. The CDR3 extends over 13 amino acids. The germline V gene encodes CDR1 MNHEY and CDR2 SVGAGI. The chain's CDR3 is CASRNPGGGGYTF. CDR3 bases: TGTGCCAGCCGTAACCCAGGGGGTGGTGGCTACACCTTC.

This clone was observed a single time. The chain links TRBV7-3 to TRBJ2-3; D possibly matches TRBD1 or TRBD2 (6 bases each). The CDR3 is 16 amino acids. With 1 base removed from V and 4 bases from J, the gap between germline ends came to 15 bases. Germline values: CDR1 SGHTA, CDR2 FQGTGA. The CDR3, as DNA: TGTGCCAGCAGCTTAAGAGGGCGAGGGGGGTCAGATACGCAGTATTTT. It translates to CASSLRGRGGSDTQYF.

This clone was seen only once. The chain has TRBV6-5 and TRBJ2-7; D uncertain. V was cut by 8 bases and J by 7 bases, with 15 bases left in between. The CDR3 covers 12 residues. Germline-derived CDR1 and CDR2 are MNHEY and SVGAGI. This CDR3 is CASGRDFYEQYF. The CDR3 nucleotides are TGTGCCAGCGGTCGAGACTTTTATGAGCAGTACTTC.

The sample holds one count of this clone. The CDR3, as DNA: TGTGCCAGCAGCTCGACCACTAGCGGGGGGGGAGGGACAGATACGCAGTATTTT. This sequence encodes CASSSTTSGGGGTDTQYF. This chain joins TRBV5-5 and TRBJ2-3, with 13 nucleotides matching TRBD2. Germline assignment: CDR1 SGHKS and CDR2 YYEKEE (reference sequence). Trimming cost V 3 bases and J 3 bases; bases outside gene matches: 10. The CDR3 is made up of 18 amino acids.

This clone was detected ten times or more. This chain connects TRBV7-9 to TRBJ1-5, with D unclear. The CDR3 has 13 residues. V lost 5 bases to trimming and J lost 1 base, with 6 bases between them. Per germline, CDR1 SEHNR and CDR2 FQNEAQ (reference sequence). In DNA form, the CDR3 reads TGTGCCAGCAGCGTCGCCAGCAATCAGCCCCAGCATTTT. Protein product: CASSVASNQPQHF. Combining the CDR3 with reference TRBV7-9 and TRBJ1-5 gives the whole variable domain DTGVSQNPRHKITKRGQNVTFRCDPISEHNRLYWYRQTLGQGPEFLTYFQNEAQLEKSRLLSDRFSAERPKGSFSTLEIQRTEQGDSAMYLCASSVASNQPQHFGDGTRLSIL.

The V gene is TRBV7-9, the J gene TRBJ2-3, with no clear D. Trimming cost V 0 bases and J 1 base, with 5 bases left between them. The CDR3 contains 14 residues. Per the germline V gene, CDR1 is SEHNR and CDR2 is FQNEAQ (reference sequence). CDR3 coding DNA: TGTGCCAGCAGCTTAGCGTCACGCACAGATACGCAGTATTTT. Translated, it gives CASSLASRTDTQYF. The whole variable domain, filled in from reference TRBV7-9 and TRBJ2-3, reads DTGVSQNPRHKITKRGQNVTFRCDPISEHNRLYWYRQTLGQGPEFLTYFQNEAQLEKSRLLSDRFSAERPKGSFSTLEIQRTEQGDSAMYLCASSLASRTDTQYFGPGTRLTVL.

The chain joins TRBV5-1 to TRBJ2-3; 11 bases map to TRBD2. V lost 4 bases, J lost 0 bases, and 4 bases stayed unmatched. In germline, CDR1 is SGHRS, CDR2 YFSETQ. This CDR3 is built from 16 residues. CDR3 sequence: CASSRLAGLSTDTQYF. The CDR3 region has the DNA TGCGCCAGCAGCCGACTAGCGGGGTTGAGCACAGATACGCAGTATTTT.

The gene calls are TRBV11-3 and TRBJ2-4; the match to TRBD2 covers 16 bases. The V gene end was trimmed by 3 bases and the J gene end by 0 bases; junction bases not matched to a gene: 5. This CDR3 comprises 19 residues. Germline V CDR1 and CDR2: SGHNT, YENEEA. Written as DNA, the CDR3 is TGTGCCAGCAGCTTCGGGACTAGCGGGGGGGAACTAGCCAAAAACATTCAGTACTTC. Protein sequence: CASSFGTSGGELAKNIQYF.

The chain has TRBV28 and TRBJ1-3; D is ambiguous. The CDR3 contains 14 residues. Trimming took 8 bases from V and 4 from J, leaving 15 bases between them. From germline, CDR1 is MDHEN and CDR2 SYDVKM. The CDR3 DNA follows: TGTGCCAGCGGGTCCCTAGGTGAAGGAAACACCATATATTTT. It yields the protein CASGSLGEGNTIYF.

This clone turned up a few times. The rearrangement uses TRBV7-9 and TRBJ2-2, with D possibly matching TRBD2 (5 bases). Germline V gene lookup returns CDR1 SEHNR and CDR2 FQNEAQ (reference sequence). The V gene lost 1 base and the J gene lost 7 bases, with 13 bases spanning the gap. The CDR3 contains 15 residues. The CDR3 protein is CASSLVSEVGGELFF. In nucleotides, the CDR3 is TGTGCCAGCAGCTTAGTATCGGAGGTCGGCGGGGAGCTGTTTTTT.

The chain is built from TRBV30 and TRBJ1-5, with a weak D call TRBD1 (5 bases). The V end was cut by 2 bases, the J end by 4 bases, with 12 bases between. Germline loops: CDR1 GTSNPN, CDR2 SVGIG (reference sequence). The CDR3 spans 14 residues. CDR3 DNA: TGTGCCTGGAGTCACGGGGCCTTAAATCAGCCCCAGCATTTT. Its translation is CAWSHGALNQPQHF. Full variable domain (rest looked up from reference TRBV30 and TRBJ1-5): SQTIHQWPATLVQPVGSPLSLECTVEGTSNPNLYWYRQAAGRGLQLLFYSVGIGQISSEVPQNLSASRPQDRQFILSSKKLLLSDSGFYLCAWSHGALNQPQHFGDGTRLSIL.

The chain couples TRBV5-8 to TRBJ2-1, with D perhaps matching TRBD1 (5 bases). Per the germline V gene, CDR1 is SGHTS and CDR2 is YDEGEE. The CDR3 covers 15 residues. The germline V and J ends were trimmed by 0 bases and 9 bases, with 16 bases remaining between them. CDR3 region: CASSLVSTGVGEQFF. The CDR3 DNA reads as TGTGCCAGCAGCTTGGTATCAACAGGTGTGGGTGAGCAGTTCTTC.

The gene calls are TRBV6-5 and TRBJ2-3, with TRBD2 identical over 7 bases. V lost 4 bases, J lost 4 bases, and 11 bases stayed unmatched. CDR1 is MNHEY and CDR2 is SVGAGI in the germline V gene. The CDR3 is made up of 16 amino acids. The CDR3 loop reads CASSSRTGGFSDTQYF. DNA for the CDR3: TGTGCCAGCAGTTCCCGTACCGGGGGGTTCTCAGATACGCAGTATTTT.

The rearrangement links TRBV3-1 (or the pseudogene TRBV3-2) to TRBJ1-4; D is undetermined. The CDR3 has 14 amino acids. Trimming cost V 5 bases and J 7 bases, with 14 bases left between them. Germline V gene lookup returns CDR1 LGHDT and CDR2 YNNKEL (reference sequence). CDR3 protein: CASSSRFEGEKLFF. In DNA, the CDR3 is TGTGCCAGCAGCTCGAGGTTTGAGGGTGAAAAACTGTTTTTT.

The gene calls are TRBV29-1 and TRBJ2-3, with 9 bases fitting TRBD2. The length of the CDR3 is 14 residues. V shed 3 bases and J 4 bases; nucleotides not matched to a gene: 5. Germline CDR1 and CDR2: SQVTM and ANQGSEA. In DNA form, the CDR3 reads TGCAGCGTTGAGGCGGGGGGGCCCCCAGATACGCAGTATTTT. Translating gives CSVEAGGPPDTQYF.